The 23 T cell receptor beta chains below all came from one sample that was sequenced in a study of T cells expressing NK-cell markers. After re-calling the 5' RACE reads, TCRdb lists one entry per CDR3 protein, DNA absent. Recorded here are approximately 380,000 distinct CDR3 sequences; the top ten clones represent around 5.2%. The sequenced sample was blood T cells: a sorted CD56 or NKG2C T cell subset, CD4+ or CD8+ T cells, or bulk PBMC T cells (not recorded which). These receptors were collected from a man aged 18 to 69 in good health.

The V call is TRBV18, the J call TRBJ2-7. The CDR3 sequence is 13 residues long. Germline values: CDR1 KGHSH, CDR2 LQKENI. Here the CDR3 reads CASSVGISYEQYF.

The chain has TRBV2 and TRBJ2-7. This CDR3 comprises 15 residues. Germline V CDR1 and CDR2: SNHLY, FYNNEI. CDR3 protein: CASSGFGGIPYEQYF.

The V call is TRBV3-1, the J call TRBJ2-5. This CDR3 is 15 amino acids long. Germline V lookup: CDR1 LGHDT, CDR2 YNNKEL (reference sequence). The CDR3 region is CASSPVKWAQETQYF.

The V and J genes are TRBV29-1 and TRBJ2-7; lacking DNA, the TRBD1 call made by TCRdb goes unchecked. Germline V CDR1 and CDR2: SQVTM, ANQGSEA. The CDR3 sequence is 12 residues long. The CDR3 region is CSVDIGGYEQYF.

CDR3: CASGRQGVPYEQYF. This chain links TRBV6-1 with TRBJ2-7; checking the TCRdb D call of TRBD1 is not possible without DNA. Germline CDR1 MNHNS, CDR2 SASEGT. There are 14 residues in the CDR3.

The chain joins TRBV29-1 to TRBJ1-2. Germline CDR1 reads SQVTM; CDR2 reads ANQGSEA. The CDR3 length is 12 residues. The CDR3 spells CSVEAPLYGYTF.

The J gene is TRBJ2-3, the V gene TRBV11-2; without DNA, the TCRdb call of TRBD1 cannot be checked. The CDR3 is made up of 15 amino acids. In germline, CDR1 is SGHAT, CDR2 FQNNGV. CDR3 protein: CASSSGPGSTDTQYF.

The V gene is TRBV12-3 or TRBV12-4, the J gene TRBJ1-2. The length of the CDR3 is 15 residues. CDR3: CASSLRPAQFYGYTF.

The chain couples TRBV18 to TRBJ2-1; absent DNA, TCRdb's TRBD1 call cannot be checked. In germline, CDR1 is KGHSH, CDR2 LQKENI. The CDR3 loop spans 15 amino acids. This CDR3 reads CASSPQGALGNEQFF.

This rearrangement joins TRBV6-2 or TRBV6-3 to TRBJ1-1. The CDR3 is made up of 12 amino acids. Germline lookup yields CDR1 MNHEY and CDR2 SVGEGT. CDR3 sequence: CASKGTNTEAFF.

This chain connects TRBV27 to TRBJ2-2; TCRdb calls TRBD2, which cannot be checked without DNA. This CDR3 has 15 amino acids. Germline V lookup: CDR1 MNHEY, CDR2 SMNVEV (reference sequence). The CDR3 here is CASSGLAGNARELFF.

The chain is built from TRBV2 and TRBJ1-2; TCRdb returns TRBD1, unconfirmable since there is no DNA. The CDR3 loop spans 15 amino acids. Germline CDR1 and CDR2: SNHLY and FYNNEI. CDR3 loop: CASRQGTGEVYGYTF.

This chain links TRBV5-6 with TRBJ2-2. Germline V gives CDR1 SGHDT, CDR2 YYEEEE. The CDR3 has 12 amino acids. CDR3 protein: CASSLDNFGLFF. The full variable domain, completed using reference TRBV5-6 and TRBJ2-2, is DAGVTQSPTHLIKTRGQQVTLRCSPKSGHDTVSWYQQALGQGPQFIFQYYEEEERQRGNFPDRFSGHQFPNYSSELNVNALLLGDSALYLCASSLDNFGLFFGEGSRLTVL.

This chain links TRBV2 with TRBJ2-2; TCRdb gives TRBD1 as the D gene, but with no DNA this cannot be confirmed. Germline CDR1 and CDR2: SNHLY and FYNNEI. The CDR3 extends over 14 amino acids. The chain's CDR3 is CATRESPATGELFF.

This CDR3 reads CASSQDLAGGTNEQYF. The V gene is TRBV4-1, the J gene TRBJ2-7; lacking DNA, the TRBD2 call made by TCRdb goes unchecked. CDR3 length: 16 amino acids. Germline-derived CDR1 and CDR2 are MGHRA and YSYEKL.

This chain connects TRBV9 to TRBJ2-1; TCRdb reports TRBD1, a call that lacks DNA to check it against. The length of the CDR3 is 16 residues. Per germline, CDR1 SGDLS and CDR2 YYNGEE. The CDR3 is CASSPHPNLGQPEQFF.

This chain uses TRBV18 with TRBJ2-3. The CDR3 sequence is 13 residues long. Germline V lookup: CDR1 KGHSH, CDR2 LQKENI. Here the CDR3 reads CASSPRPTDTRYF.

The chain recombines TRBV19 with TRBJ2-7. The CDR3 extends over 13 amino acids. Germline V CDR1 and CDR2: LNHDA, SQIVND (reference sequence). The CDR3 sequence is CASSIDGGKEQYF.

The V call is TRBV19, the J call TRBJ2-5; TCRdb indicates TRBD2, and absent DNA this call remains unverified. The CDR3 contains 15 residues. Germline V lookup: CDR1 LNHDA, CDR2 SQIVND (reference sequence). CDR3 loop: CASRKAGDPQETQYF.

The J gene is TRBJ1-5, the V gene TRBV6-1; the TCRdb call, TRBD1, lacks DNA for checking. Germline V gene sequence: CDR1 MNHNS, CDR2 SASEGT. The CDR3 loop spans 13 amino acids. Here the CDR3 reads CATFQGVGQPQHF.

The CDR3 region is CASSAGTGLVQETQYF. This chain links TRBV11-1 with TRBJ2-5; TCRdb's D call, TRBD1, is unchecked because there is no DNA. The CDR3 has 16 amino acids. Germline CDR1 reads SGHAT; CDR2 reads FQDESV (reference sequence).

This rearrangement joins TRBV5-6 to TRBJ2-2; lacking DNA, the TRBD1 call made by TCRdb goes unchecked. The germline V gene has CDR1 SGHDT and CDR2 YYEEEE. The CDR3 totals 16 residues. The CDR3: CASSDWTGYYTGELFF. Variable domain in full (rest from reference TRBV5-6 and TRBJ2-2): DAGVTQSPTHLIKTRGQQVTLRCSPKSGHDTVSWYQQALGQGPQFIFQYYEEEERQRGNFPDRFSGHQFPNYSSELNVNALLLGDSALYLCASSDWTGYYTGELFFGEGSRLTVL.

The V and J genes are TRBV7-2 and TRBJ2-3; the TRBD2 assignment by TCRdb is unverifiable without DNA. The CDR3 length is 16 residues. From germline, CDR1 is SGHTA and CDR2 FQGNSA. The CDR3 here is CASSLGPAGGGDTQYF.